The clone carrying this T cell receptor beta chain was seen at least ten times. Its cognate antigen is unknown. Constant-segment primers and 5'RACE yielded cDNA libraries for TCR alpha and TCR beta, each carrying sample barcodes and UMIs. TCRdb processed the 5' RACE reads anew with MiXCR; each CDR3 protein has one entry. The sample has over 500,000 distinct CDR3 sequences; 17% are singletons. V lost 5 bases, J lost 2 bases, and 13 bases lay in between. Germline CDR1 is SEHNR and CDR2 is FQNEAQ (reference sequence). The length of the CDR3 is 16 residues. This entry comes from a study of T-cell memory formation after mild COVID-19. Study-wide results and caveats: CD4/CD8 balance held among clones contracting day 15 to 85, and later expanders leaned CD4+. Several responding clones turned up in pre-infection memory, indicating that cross-reactive memory may have taken part. Among clones peaking at day 37 in the second wave, SARS-CoV-2 specificity remained unconfirmed.

The TCR comes from an adult woman who had mild COVID-19 (a few samples of this study predate the infection). Cell type and time point are not known. The chain links TRBV7-9 to TRBJ1-6, with TRBD1 as a possible D gene (6 bases). Sample: PBMCs or a T cell subset sorted from them (not recorded which). The CDR3 region is CASSPIGGAYNSPLHF. The CDR3 bases are TGTGCCAGCAGCCCTATTGGGGGCGCCTATAATTCACCCCTCCACTTT.